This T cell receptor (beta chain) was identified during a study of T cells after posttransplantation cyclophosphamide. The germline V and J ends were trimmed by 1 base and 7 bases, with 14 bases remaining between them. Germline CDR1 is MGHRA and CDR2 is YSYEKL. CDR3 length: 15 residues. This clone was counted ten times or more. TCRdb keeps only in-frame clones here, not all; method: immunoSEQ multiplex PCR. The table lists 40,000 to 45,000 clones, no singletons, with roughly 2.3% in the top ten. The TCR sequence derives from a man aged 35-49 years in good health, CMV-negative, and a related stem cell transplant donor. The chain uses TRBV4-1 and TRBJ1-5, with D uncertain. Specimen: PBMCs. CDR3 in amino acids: CASSQVGGIDQPQHF. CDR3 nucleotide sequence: TGCGCCAGCAGCCAAGTTGGCGGGATCGACCAGCCCCAGCATTTT.